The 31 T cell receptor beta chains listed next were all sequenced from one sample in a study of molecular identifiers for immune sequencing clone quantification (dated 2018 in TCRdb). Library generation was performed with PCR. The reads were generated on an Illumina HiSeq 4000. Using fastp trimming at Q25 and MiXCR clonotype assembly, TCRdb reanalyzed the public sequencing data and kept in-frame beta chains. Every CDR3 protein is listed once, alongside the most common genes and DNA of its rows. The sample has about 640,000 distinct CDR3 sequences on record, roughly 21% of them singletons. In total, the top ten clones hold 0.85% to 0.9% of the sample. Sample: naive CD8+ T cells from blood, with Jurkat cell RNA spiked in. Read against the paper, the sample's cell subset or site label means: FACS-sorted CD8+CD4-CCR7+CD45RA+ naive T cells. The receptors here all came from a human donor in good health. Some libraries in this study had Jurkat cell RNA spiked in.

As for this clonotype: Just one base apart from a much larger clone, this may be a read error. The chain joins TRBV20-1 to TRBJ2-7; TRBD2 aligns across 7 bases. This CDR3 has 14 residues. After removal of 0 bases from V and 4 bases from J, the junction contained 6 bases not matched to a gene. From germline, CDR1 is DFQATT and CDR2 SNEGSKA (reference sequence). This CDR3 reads CSARETLAHYEQYF. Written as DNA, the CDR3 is TGCAGTGCTAGAGAGACACTAGCGCATTACGAGCAGTACTTC.

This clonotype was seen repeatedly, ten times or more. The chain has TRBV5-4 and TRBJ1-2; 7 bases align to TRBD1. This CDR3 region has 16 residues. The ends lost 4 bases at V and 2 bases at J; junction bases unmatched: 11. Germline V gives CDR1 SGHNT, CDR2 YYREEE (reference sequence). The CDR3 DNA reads TGTGCCAGCAGCCCAAAGGGACAGACTAACAACTATGGCTACACCTTC. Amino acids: CASSPKGQTNNYGYTF.

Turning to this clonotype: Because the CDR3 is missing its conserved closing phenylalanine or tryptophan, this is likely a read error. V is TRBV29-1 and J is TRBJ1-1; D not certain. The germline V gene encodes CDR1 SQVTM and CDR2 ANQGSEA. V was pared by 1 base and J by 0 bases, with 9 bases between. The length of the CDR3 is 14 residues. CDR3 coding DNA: TGCAGCGTTGAAGGGGCTCTTCTGAACACTGAAGCTTTCCTT. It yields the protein CSVEGALLNTEAFL.

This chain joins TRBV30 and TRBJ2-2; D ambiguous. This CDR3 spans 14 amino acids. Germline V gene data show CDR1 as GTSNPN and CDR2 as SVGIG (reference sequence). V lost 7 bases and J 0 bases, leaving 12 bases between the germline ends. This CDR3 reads CAFSLGPNTGELFF. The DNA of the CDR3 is TGTGCCTTCTCCTTGGGCCCGAACACCGGGGAGCTGTTTTTT.

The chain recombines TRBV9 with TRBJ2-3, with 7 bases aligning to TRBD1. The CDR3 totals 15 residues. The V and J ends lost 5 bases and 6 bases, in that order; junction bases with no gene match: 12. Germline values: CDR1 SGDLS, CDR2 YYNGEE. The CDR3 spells CASSTRDRAFDTQYF. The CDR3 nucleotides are TGTGCCAGCAGTACCCGGGACAGAGCCTTCGATACGCAGTATTTT.

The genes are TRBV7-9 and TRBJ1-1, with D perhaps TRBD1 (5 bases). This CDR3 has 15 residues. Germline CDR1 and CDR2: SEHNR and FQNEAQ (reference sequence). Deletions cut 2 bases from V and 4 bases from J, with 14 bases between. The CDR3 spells CASSLRRDEGTEAFF. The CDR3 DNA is TGTGCCAGCAGCTTACGCAGGGATGAAGGCACTGAAGCTTTCTTT.

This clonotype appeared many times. The DNA for the CDR3 is TGTGCCAGCAGCTTAGTGGGAAGCCGTGTCGGAGATACGCAGTATTTT. Translation gives CASSLVGSRVGDTQYF. J is TRBJ2-3 and V is TRBV11-2; D is unresolved. The V end lost 1 base, the J end lost 5 bases, and 16 bases lay between the germline ends. The CDR3 loop spans 16 amino acids. Per the germline V gene, CDR1 is SGHAT and CDR2 is FQNNGV.

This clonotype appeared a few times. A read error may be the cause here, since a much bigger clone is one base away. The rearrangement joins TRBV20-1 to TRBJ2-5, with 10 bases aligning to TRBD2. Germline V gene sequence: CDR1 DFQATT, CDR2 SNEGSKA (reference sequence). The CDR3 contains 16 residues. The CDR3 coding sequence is TGCGGTGCAATATCCAAGCGGGAGGGAAGGCAAGAGACCCAGTACTTC. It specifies CGAISKREGRQETQYF.

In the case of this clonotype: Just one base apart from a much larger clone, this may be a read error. The DNA for the CDR3 is TGTGCCACCAGCAGAGATGGACTGGAGGACACAGATACGCTGTATTTT. Protein sequence: CATSRDGLEDTDTLYF. The chain couples TRBV15 to TRBJ2-3; D is tentatively TRBD1 or TRBD2 (5 bases each). Germline V CDR1 and CDR2: LNHNV, YYDKDF (reference sequence). CDR3 length equals 16 residues.

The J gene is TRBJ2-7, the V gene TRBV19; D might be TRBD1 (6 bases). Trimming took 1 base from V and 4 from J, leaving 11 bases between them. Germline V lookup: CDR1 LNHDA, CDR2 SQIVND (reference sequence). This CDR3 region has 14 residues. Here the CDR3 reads CASSIAPGEYEQYF. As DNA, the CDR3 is TGTGCCAGTAGTATAGCCCCAGGGGAATACGAGCAGTACTTC.

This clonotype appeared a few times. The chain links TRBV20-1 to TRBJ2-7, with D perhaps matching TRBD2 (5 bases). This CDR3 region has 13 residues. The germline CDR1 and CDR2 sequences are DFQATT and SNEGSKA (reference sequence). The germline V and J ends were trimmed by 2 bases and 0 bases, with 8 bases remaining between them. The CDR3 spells CSARYGSSYEQYF. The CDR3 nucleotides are TGCAGTGCTAGATATGGGAGCTCCTACGAGCAGTACTTC.

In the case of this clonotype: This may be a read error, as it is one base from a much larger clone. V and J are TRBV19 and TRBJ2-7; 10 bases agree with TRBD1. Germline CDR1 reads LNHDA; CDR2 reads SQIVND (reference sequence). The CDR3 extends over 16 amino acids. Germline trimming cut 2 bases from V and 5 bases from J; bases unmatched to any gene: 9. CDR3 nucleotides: TGTGCCAGTAGTATAAAATCCGGGACAGGGGCCAACGAGCAGTACTTC. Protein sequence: CASSIKSGTGANEQYF.

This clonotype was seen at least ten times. CDR3 sequence (DNA): TGCGCCAGCAGCCATGAGCGTAGCACAGATACGCAGTATTTT. Translated, it gives CASSHERSTDTQYF. The V and J genes are TRBV4-1 and TRBJ2-3; unclear D gene. Trimming stripped 3 bases from V and 0 bases from J, with 7 bases between. CDR3 length: 14 residues. Germline assignment: CDR1 MGHRA and CDR2 YSYEKL.

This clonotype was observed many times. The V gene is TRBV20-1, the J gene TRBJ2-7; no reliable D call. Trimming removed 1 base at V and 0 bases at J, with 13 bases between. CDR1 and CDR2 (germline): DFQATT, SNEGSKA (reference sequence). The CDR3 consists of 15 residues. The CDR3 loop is CSARGNNARSYEQYF. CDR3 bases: TGCAGTGCTAGAGGGAATAACGCACGCTCCTACGAGCAGTACTTC.

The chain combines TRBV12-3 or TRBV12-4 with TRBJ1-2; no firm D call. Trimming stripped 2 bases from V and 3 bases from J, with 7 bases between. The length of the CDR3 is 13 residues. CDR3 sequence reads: CASSLWEYYGYTF. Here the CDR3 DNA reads TGTGCCAGCAGTTTATGGGAGTACTATGGCTACACCTTC.

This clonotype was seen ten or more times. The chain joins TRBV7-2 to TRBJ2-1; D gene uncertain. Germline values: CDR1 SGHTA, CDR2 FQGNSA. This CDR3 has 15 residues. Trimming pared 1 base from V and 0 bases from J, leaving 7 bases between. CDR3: CASSLVWSSYNEQFF. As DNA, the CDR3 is TGTGCCAGCAGCTTAGTTTGGAGCTCCTACAATGAGCAGTTCTTC. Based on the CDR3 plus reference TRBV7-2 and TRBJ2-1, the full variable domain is GAGVSQSPSNKVTEKGKDVELRCDPISGHTALYWYRQSLGQGLEFLIYFQGNSAPDKSGLPSDRFSAERTGGSVSTLTIQRTQQEDSAVYLCASSLVWSSYNEQFFGPGTRLTVL.

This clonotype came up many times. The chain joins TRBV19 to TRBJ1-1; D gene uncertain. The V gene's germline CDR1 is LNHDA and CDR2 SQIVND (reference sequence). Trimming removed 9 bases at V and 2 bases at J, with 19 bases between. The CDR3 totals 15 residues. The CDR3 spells CASTLGGSGNTEAFF. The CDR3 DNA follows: TGTGCCAGCACATTGGGAGGTTCCGGCAACACTGAAGCTTTCTTT.

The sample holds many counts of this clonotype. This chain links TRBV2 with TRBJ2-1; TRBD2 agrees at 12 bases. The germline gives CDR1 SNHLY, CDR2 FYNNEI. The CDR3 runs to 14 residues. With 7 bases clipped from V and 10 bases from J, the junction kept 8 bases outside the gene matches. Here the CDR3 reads CASTDRLAGVEQFF. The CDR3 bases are TGTGCCAGCACAGATAGACTAGCGGGGGTAGAGCAGTTCTTC. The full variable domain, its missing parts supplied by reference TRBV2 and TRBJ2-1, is EPEVTQTPSHQVTQMGQEVILRCVPISNHLYFYWYRQILGQKVEFLVSFYNNEISEKSEIFDDQFSVERPDGSNFTLKIRSTKLEDSAMYFCASTDRLAGVEQFFGPGTRLTVL.

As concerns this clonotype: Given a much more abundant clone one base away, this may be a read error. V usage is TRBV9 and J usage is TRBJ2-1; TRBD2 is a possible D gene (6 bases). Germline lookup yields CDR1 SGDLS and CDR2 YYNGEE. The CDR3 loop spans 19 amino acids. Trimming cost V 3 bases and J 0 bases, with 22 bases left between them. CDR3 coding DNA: TGTGCCAGCAGCGGGATCCCTCGGGTAGGAGGGGTCTCCTACAATGAGCAGTTCTTC. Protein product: CASSGIPRVGGVSYNEQFF.

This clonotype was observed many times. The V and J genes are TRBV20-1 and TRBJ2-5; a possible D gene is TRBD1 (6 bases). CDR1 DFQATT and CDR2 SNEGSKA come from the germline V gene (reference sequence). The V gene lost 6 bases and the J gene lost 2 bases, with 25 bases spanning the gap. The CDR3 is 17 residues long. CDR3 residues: CSARDREGGPTQETQYF. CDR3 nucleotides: TGCAGTGCCAGGGACCGAGAAGGGGGTCCGACTCAAGAGACCCAGTACTTC.

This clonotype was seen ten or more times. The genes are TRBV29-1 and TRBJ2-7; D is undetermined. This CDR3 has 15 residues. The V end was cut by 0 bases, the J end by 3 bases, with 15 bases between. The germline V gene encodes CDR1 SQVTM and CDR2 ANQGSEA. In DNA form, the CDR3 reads TGCAGCGTTGAAGATTCCCGGTTGGGGATCTACGAGCAGTACTTC. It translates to CSVEDSRLGIYEQYF.

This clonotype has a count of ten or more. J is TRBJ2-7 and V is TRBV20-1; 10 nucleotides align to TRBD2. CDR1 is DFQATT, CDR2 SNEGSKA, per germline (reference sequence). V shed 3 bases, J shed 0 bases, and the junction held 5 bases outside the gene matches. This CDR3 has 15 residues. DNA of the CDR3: TGCAGTGCTAGTGAGTCTAGCGGGAGCTCCTACGAGCAGTACTTC. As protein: CSASESSGSSYEQYF.

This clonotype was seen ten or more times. CDR3 region: CASSLDQIGGYSTDTQYF. CDR3 nucleotide sequence: TGTGCCAGCAGTTTAGACCAGATTGGGGGTTATAGCACAGATACGCAGTATTTT. The chain recombines TRBV28 with TRBJ2-3, with D perhaps assigned TRBD1 or TRBD2 (5 bases each). The CDR3 loop spans 18 amino acids. Germline V lookup: CDR1 MDHEN, CDR2 SYDVKM. V was trimmed by 2 bases and J by 0 bases, leaving 18 bases between them.

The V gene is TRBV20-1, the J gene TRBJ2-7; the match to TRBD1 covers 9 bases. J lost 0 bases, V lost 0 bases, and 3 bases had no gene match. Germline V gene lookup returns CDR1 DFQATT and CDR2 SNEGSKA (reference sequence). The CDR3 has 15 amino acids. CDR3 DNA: TGCAGTGCTAGAGATAGACAGGGGGGCTCCTACGAGCAGTACTTC. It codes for CSARDRQGGSYEQYF.

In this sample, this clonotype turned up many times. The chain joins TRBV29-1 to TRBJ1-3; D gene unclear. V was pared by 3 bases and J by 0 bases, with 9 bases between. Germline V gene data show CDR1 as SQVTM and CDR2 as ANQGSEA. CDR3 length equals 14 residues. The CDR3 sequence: CSVETAGSGNTIYF. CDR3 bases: TGCAGCGTTGAGACGGCAGGCTCTGGAAACACCATATATTTT. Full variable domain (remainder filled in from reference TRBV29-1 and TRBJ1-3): SAVISQKPSRDICQRGTSLTIQCQVDSQVTMMFWYRQQPGQSLTLIATANQGSEATYESGFVIDKFPISRPNLTFSTLTVSNMSPEDSSIYLCSVETAGSGNTIYFGEGSWLTVV.

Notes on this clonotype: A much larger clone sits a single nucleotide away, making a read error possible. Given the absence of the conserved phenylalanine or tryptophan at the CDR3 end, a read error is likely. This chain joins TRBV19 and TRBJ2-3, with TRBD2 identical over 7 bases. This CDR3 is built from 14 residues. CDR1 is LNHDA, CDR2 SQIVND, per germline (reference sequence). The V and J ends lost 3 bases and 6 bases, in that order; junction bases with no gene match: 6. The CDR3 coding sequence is TGTGCCAGTAGTATGGGCGGGAGCTTGGATACGCAGTATTCT. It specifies CASSMGGSLDTQYS.

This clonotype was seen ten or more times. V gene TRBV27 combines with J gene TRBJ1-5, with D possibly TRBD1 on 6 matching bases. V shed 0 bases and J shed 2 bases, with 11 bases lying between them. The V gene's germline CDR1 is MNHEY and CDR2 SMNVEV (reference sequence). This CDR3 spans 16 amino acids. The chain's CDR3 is CASSLSTPGGNQPQHF. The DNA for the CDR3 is TGTGCCAGCAGTTTATCCACCCCAGGGGGCAATCAGCCCCAGCATTTT.

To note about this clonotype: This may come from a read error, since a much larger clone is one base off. The CDR3 is CASGRLAGGAGANVLTF. CDR3 sequence (DNA): TGTGCCAGCGGTAGACTAGCGGGGGGTGCTGGGGCCAACGTCCTGACTTTC. V usage is TRBV2 and J usage is TRBJ2-6; TRBD2 matches at 13 bases. The CDR3 runs 17 residues. The J segment lost 2 bases and the V segment lost 8 bases, leaving 6 bases of the junction unmatched. CDR1 is SNHLY and CDR2 is FYNNEI in the germline V gene.

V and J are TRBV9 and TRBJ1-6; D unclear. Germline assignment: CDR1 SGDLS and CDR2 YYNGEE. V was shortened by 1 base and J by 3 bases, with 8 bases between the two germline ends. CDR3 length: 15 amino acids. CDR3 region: CASSVSGDYNSPLHF. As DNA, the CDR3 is TGTGCCAGCAGCGTATCTGGGGACTATAATTCACCCCTCCACTTT.

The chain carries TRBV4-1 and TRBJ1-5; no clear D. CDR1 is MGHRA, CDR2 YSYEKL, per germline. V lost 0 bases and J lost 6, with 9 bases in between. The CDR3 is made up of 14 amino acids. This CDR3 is CASSQEGGLQPQHF. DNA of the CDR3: TGCGCCAGCAGCCAAGAAGGAGGACTTCAGCCCCAGCATTTT.

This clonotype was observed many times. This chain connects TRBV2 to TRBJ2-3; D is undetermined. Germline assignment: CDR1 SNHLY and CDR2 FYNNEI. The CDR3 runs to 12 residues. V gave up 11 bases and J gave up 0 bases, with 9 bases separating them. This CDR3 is CALSQSTDTQYF. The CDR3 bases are TGTGCCCTCTCTCAAAGCACAGATACGCAGTATTTT.